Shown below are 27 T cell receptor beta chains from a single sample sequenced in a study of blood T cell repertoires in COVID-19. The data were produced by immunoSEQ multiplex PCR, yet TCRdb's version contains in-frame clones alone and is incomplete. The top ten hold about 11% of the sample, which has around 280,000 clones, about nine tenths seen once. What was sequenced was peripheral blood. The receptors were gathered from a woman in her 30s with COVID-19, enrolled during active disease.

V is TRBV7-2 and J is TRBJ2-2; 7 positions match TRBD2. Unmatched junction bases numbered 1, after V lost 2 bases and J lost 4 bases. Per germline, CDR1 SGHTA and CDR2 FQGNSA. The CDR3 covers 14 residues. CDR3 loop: CASSLTSATGELFF. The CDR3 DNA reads TGTGCCAGCAGCTTAACTAGCGCCACCGGGGAGCTGTTTTTT. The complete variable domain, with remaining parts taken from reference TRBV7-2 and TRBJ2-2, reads GAGVSQSPSNKVTEKGKDVELRCDPISGHTALYWYRQSLGQGLEFLIYFQGNSAPDKSGLPSDRFSAERTGGSVSTLTIQRTQQEDSAVYLCASSLTSATGELFFGEGSRLTVL.

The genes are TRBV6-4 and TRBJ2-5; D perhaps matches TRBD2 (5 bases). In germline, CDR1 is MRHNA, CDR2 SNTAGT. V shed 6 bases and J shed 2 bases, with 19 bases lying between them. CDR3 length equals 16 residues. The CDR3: CASRGRKRTEQETQYF. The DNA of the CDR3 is TGTGCCAGCAGGGGTCGAAAGCGGACGGAGCAAGAGACCCAGTACTTC.

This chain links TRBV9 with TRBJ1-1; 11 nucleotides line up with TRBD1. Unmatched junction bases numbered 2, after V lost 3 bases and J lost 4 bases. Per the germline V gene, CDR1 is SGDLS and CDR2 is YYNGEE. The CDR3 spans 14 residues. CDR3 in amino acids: CASSAGTGGTEAFF. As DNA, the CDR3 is TGTGCCAGCAGCGCCGGGACAGGGGGCACTGAAGCTTTCTTT.

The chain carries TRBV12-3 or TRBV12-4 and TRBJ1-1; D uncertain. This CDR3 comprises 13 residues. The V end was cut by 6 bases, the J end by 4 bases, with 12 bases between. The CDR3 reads CASRRYGGTEAFF. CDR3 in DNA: TGTGCCAGCAGGAGGTATGGAGGCACTGAAGCTTTCTTT.

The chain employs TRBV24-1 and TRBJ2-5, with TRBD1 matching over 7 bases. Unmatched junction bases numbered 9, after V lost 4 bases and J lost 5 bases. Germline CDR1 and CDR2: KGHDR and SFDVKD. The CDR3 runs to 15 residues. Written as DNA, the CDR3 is TGTGCCACCAGTGAACGAAGACAGGGCCGGGAGACCCAGTACTTC. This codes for CATSERRQGRETQYF.

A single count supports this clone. Written as DNA, the CDR3 is TGTGCCAGCAGCTTAGTAACTAGCGGCCCCATCTCCTACGAGCAGTACTTC. Translating it yields CASSLVTSGPISYEQYF. The J gene is TRBJ2-7, the V gene TRBV7-8; 8 bases map to TRBD2. This CDR3 spans 17 amino acids. V dropped 1 base and J dropped 0; count of bases not matched to a gene: 8. The V gene's germline CDR1 is SGHVS and CDR2 FQNEAQ.

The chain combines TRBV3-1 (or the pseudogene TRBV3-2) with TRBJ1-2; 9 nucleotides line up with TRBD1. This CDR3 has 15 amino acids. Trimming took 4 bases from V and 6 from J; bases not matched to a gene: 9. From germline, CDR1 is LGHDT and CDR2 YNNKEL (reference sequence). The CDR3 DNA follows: TGTGCCAGCAGCCTAACGGACAGGGGATCTAATGGCTACACCTTC. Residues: CASSLTDRGSNGYTF.

CDR3 DNA: TGTGCCAGCAGCTTACGACAGGCCCGGGAAAAACTGTTTTTT. It specifies CASSLRQAREKLFF. J is TRBJ1-4 and V is TRBV5-6; the D gene is possibly TRBD1 (6 bases). This CDR3 region has 14 residues. Germline V gene lookup returns CDR1 SGHDT and CDR2 YYEEEE. V lost 2 bases and J 8 bases, leaving 13 bases between the germline ends.

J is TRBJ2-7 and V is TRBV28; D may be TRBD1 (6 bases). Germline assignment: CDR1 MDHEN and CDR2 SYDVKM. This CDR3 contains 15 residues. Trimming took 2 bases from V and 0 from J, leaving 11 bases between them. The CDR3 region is CASSLVTGPSYEQYF. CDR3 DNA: TGTGCCAGCAGTTTAGTCACAGGGCCCTCCTACGAGCAGTACTTC.

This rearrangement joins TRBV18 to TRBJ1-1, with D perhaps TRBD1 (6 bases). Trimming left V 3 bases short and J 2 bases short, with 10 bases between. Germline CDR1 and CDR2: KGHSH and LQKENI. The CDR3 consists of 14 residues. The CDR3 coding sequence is TGTGCCAGCTCACCTGGGACACTCAACACTGAAGCTTTCTTT. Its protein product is CASSPGTLNTEAFF. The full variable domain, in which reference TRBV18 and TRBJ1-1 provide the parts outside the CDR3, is NAGVMQNPRHLVRRRGQEARLRCSPMKGHSHVYWYRQLPEEGLKFMVYLQKENIIDESGMPKERFSAEFPKEGPSILRIQQVVRGDSAAYFCASSPGTLNTEAFFGQGTRLTVV.

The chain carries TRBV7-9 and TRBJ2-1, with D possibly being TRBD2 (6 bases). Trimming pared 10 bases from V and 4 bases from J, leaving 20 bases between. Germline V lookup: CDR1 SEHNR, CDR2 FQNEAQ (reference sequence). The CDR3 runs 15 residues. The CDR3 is CATQPKGSGYNEQFF. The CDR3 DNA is TGTGCCACCCAGCCGAAGGGGAGCGGGTACAATGAGCAGTTCTTC.

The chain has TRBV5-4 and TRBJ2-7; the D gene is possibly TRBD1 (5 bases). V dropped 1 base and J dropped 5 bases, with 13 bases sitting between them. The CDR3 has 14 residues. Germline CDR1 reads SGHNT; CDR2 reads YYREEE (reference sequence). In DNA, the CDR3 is TGTGCCAGCAGCTTGAGTGGCAGGGTAAACGAGCAGTACTTC. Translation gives CASSLSGRVNEQYF.

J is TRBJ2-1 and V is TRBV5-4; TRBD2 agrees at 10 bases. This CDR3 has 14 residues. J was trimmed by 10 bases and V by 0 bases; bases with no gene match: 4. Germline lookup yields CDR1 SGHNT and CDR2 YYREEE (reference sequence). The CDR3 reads CASSLASGSVEQFF. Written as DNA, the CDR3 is TGTGCCAGCAGCTTGGCTAGCGGGAGCGTCGAGCAGTTCTTC.

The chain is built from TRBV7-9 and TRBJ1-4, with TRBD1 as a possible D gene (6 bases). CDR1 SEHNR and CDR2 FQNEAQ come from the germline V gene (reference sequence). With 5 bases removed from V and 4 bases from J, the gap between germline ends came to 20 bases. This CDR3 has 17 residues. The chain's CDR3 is CASSLNARGGLNEKLFF. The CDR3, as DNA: TGTGCCAGCAGCCTCAATGCGAGGGGGGGCCTTAATGAAAAACTGTTTTTT.

In DNA form, the CDR3 reads TGTGCCAGCAGTTACCGGGACAGGGACACTGAAGCTTTCTTT. Amino acid sequence: CASSYRDRDTEAFF. The rearrangement joins TRBV6-2 or TRBV6-3 to TRBJ1-1; 9 positions match TRBD1. The V gene end was trimmed by 2 bases and the J gene end by 3 bases; junction bases not matched to a gene: 1. This CDR3 is 14 amino acids long. Germline V gene lookup returns CDR1 MNHEY and CDR2 SVGEGT.

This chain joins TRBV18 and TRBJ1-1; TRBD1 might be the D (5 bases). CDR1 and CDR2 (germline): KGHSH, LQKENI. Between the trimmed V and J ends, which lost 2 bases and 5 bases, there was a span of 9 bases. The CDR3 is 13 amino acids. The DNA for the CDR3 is TGTGCCAGCTCACCAGCAGGGTTGACTGAAGCTTTCTTT. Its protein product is CASSPAGLTEAFF.

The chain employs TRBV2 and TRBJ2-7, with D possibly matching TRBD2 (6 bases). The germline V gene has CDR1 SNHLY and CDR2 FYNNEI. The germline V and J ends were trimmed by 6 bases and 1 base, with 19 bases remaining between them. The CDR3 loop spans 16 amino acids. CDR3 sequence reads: CASSHGGLSHSYEQYF. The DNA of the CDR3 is TGTGCCAGCAGCCACGGAGGACTATCACATTCCTACGAGCAGTACTTC.

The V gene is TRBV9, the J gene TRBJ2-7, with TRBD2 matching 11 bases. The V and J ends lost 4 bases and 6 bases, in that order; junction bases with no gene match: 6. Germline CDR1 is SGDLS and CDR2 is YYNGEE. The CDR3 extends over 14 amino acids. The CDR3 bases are TGTGCCAGCAGCCCCGCCGGGACTAGCGGCGAGCAGTACTTC. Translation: CASSPAGTSGEQYF.

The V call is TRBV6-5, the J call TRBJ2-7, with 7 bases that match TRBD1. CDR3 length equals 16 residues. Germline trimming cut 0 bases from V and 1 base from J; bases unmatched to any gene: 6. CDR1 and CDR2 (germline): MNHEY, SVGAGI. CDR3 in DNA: TGTGCCAGCAGTTACTCGCCGGACAGGCATTCCTACGAGCAGTACTTC. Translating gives CASSYSPDRHSYEQYF.

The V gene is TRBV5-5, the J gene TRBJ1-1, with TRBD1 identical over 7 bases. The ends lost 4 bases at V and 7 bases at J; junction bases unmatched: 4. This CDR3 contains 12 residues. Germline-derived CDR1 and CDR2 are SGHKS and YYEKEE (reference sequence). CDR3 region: CASSLTGLEAFF. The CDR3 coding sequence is TGTGCCAGCAGCCTGACAGGGCTTGAAGCTTTCTTT.

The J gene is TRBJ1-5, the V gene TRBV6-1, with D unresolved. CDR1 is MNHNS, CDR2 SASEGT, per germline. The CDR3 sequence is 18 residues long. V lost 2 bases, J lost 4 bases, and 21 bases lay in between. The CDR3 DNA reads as TGTGCCAGCAGTGAACACCCCGGACGGACGGCGGGGAATCAGCCCCAGCATTTT. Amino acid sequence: CASSEHPGRTAGNQPQHF.

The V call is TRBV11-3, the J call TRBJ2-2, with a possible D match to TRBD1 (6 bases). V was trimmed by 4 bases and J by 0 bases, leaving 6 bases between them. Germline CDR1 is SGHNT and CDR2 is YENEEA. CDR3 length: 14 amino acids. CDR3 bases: TGTGCCAGCAGCTGGGACACGAACACCGGGGAGCTGTTTTTT. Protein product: CASSWDTNTGELFF.

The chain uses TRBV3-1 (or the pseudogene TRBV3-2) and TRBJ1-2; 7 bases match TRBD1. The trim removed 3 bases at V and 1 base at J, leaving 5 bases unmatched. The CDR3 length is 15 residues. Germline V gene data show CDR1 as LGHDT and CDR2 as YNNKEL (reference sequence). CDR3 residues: CASSHGQEHNYGYTF. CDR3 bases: TGTGCCAGCAGCCACGGACAGGAGCATAACTATGGCTACACCTTC.

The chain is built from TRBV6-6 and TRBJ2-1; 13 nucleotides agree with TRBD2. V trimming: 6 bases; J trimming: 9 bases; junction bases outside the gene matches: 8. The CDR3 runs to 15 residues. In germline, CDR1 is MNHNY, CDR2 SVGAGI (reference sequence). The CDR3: CASSPLAGGQGEQFF. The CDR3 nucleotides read TGTGCCAGCAGCCCACTAGCGGGAGGGCAGGGTGAGCAGTTCTTC.

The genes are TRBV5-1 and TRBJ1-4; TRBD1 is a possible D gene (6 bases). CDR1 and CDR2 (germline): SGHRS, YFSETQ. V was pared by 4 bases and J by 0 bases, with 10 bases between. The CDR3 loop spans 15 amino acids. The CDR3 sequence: CASSEGGATNEKLFF. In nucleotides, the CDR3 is TGCGCCAGCAGCGAAGGGGGTGCAACTAATGAAAAACTGTTTTTT.

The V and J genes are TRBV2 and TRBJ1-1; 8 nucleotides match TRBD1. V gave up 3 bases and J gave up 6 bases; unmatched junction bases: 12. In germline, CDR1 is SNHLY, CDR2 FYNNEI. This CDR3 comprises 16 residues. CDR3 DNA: TGTGCCAGCAGTGATTGGGAAGAGACAGGGGTCCCTGAAGCTTTCTTT. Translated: CASSDWEETGVPEAFF.

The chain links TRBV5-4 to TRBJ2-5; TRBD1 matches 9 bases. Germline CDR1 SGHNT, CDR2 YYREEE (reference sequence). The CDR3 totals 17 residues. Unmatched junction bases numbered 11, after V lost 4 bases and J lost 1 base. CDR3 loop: CASSGTGTGTPQETQYF. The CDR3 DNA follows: TGTGCCAGCAGCGGGACCGGGACAGGGACGCCCCAAGAGACCCAGTACTTC.